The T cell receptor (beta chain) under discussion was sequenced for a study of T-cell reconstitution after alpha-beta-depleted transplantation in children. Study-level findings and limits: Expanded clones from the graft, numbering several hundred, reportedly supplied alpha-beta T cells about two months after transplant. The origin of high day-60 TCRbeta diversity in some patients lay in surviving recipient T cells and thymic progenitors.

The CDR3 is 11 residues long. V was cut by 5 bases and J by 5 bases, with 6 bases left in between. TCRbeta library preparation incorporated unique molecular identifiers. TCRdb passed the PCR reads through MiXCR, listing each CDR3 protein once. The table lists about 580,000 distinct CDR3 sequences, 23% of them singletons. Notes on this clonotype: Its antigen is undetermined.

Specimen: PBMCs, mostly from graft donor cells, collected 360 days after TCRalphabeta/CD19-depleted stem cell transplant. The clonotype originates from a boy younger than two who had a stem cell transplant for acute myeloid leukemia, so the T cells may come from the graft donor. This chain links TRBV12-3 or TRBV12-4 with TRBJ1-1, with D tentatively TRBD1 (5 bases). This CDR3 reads CASSRQTEAFF. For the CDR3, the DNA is TGTGCCAGCAGTCGACAGACTGAAGCTTTCTTT.